This T cell receptor (beta chain) was captured in a study of T cell repertoires in cytomegalovirus infection. About the research overall: Both a matching HLA type and CMV infection were indicated by public TCR beta signatures. Points from the study as a whole: The study identified carriers of CMV plus the relevant HLA from cumulative public TCR beta family frequency.

The CDR3 is 17 amino acids. The J segment lost 1 base and the V segment lost 2 bases, leaving 2 bases of the junction unmatched. Germline-derived CDR1 and CDR2 are KGHDR and SFDVKD. MiXCR was run by TCRdb on the reads, yielding one entry per CDR3 protein. Here the sample spans 450,000 to 550,000 distinct CDR3 sequences, approximately 15% being singletons. Many counts were recorded for this clonotype. Its target is unknown. Sequencing was done on a sample of CD8+ T cells from PBMCs. The chain carries TRBV24-1 and TRBJ2-2; 11 bases match TRBD2. The receptor was derived from a human donor in good health (CMV status not recorded). Some clones in this sample may be carry-over from other donors' samples. Written as DNA, the CDR3 is TGTGCCACCAGTGATTCGCTAGCGGGGGGGAACACCGGGGAGCTGTTTTTT. It codes for CATSDSLAGGNTGELFF.